This TCR beta chain was sequenced in a study of blood T cells in healthy people across ages. Whole-study context: About one barcoded beta molecule per two T cells was captured by template switching.

As to this clonotype: Antigen: not known.

The CDR3 length is 14 residues. Next came a second PCR, run for about 7 to 12 cycles, which used a sample-barcoded 5' primer along with a J-beta primer mix. Unique molecular identifiers of 12 random nucleotides labeled each cDNA. TCRdb reanalysed the 5' RACE reads using MiXCR and keeps one entry per CDR3 protein. The data show some 780,000 distinct CDR3 sequences, with 56% seen just once and approximately 24% held by the top ten. Overall study findings and caveats: Aged donors had fewer naive CD4+ cells and lower diversity than long-lived donors. In these data, TCR beta diversity tracked strongly with naive T cell percentage.

V is TRBV12-3 or TRBV12-4 and J is TRBJ2-4; D gene ambiguous. The J call is uncertain, as TRBJ2-7 better fits the DNA end. The material sequenced was blood. This receptor was obtained from a man aged 35 to 55 in good health. The CDR3 nucleotides read TGTGCCAGCAGTTTGGGCTTTGCCTCCTACGAGCAGTACTTC. This codes for CASSLGFASYEQYF.